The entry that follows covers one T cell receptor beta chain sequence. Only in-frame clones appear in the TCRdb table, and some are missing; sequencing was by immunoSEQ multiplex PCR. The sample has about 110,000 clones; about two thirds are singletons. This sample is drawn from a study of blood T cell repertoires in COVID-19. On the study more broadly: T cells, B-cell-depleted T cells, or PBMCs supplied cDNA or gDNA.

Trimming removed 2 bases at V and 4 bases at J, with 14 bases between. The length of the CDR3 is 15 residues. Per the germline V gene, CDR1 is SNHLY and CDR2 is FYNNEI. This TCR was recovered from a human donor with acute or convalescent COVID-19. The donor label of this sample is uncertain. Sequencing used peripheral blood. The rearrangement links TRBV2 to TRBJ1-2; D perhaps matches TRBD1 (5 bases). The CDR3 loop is CASSESRRVGYGYTF. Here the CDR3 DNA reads TGTGCCAGCAGTGAATCCCGCAGGGTCGGCTATGGCTACACCTTC.